This TCR beta chain was captured by sequencing in a study of T cell repertoires in cytomegalovirus infection. Findings of the study overall: HLA-C-restricted TCR beta clonotypes specific for CMV led the ex vivo response.

MiXCR was run by TCRdb on the reads, yielding one entry per CDR3 protein. The table shows some 600,000 distinct CDR3 sequences, with 20% to 25% occurring only once. Germline CDR1 reads SGHTA; CDR2 reads FQGNSA. This CDR3 region has 12 residues. Remarks on this clonotype: Its specificity is not known. With a much larger clone just one base away, this may be a read error.

The chain combines TRBV7-2 with TRBJ1-1; D gene uncertain. The specimen sequenced was CD8+ T cells from PBMCs. The TCR sequence derives from a human donor in good health (CMV status not recorded). Some clones in this sample may be carry-over from other donors' samples. CDR3 in amino acids: CVSSTQNTEAFF. For the CDR3, the DNA is TGTGTCAGCAGCACCCAGAACACTGAAGCTTTCTTT.